The 3 T cell receptor beta chains given below trace back to one sample, sequenced in a study of blood T cell repertoires in COVID-19. This table comes from immunoSEQ multiplex PCR, and its TCRdb copy is limited to in-frame clones, with some not included. The repertoire holds about 400,000 clones, with 70% to 90% as singletons. The sample comprised peripheral blood. Source of these receptors: a middle-aged man with acute or convalescent COVID-19.

The sample holds one count of this clone. CDR3 protein: CASRMGGASTDTQYF. The CDR3, as DNA: TGTGCCAGCAGGATGGGGGGGGCTAGCACAGATACGCAGTATTTT. The V gene is TRBV2, the J gene TRBJ2-3, with a tentative D call TRBD2 (7 bases). V was clipped by 6 bases and J by 0 bases, with 13 bases between them. Per the germline V gene, CDR1 is SNHLY and CDR2 is FYNNEI. The CDR3 is made up of 15 amino acids.

The chain recombines TRBV12-3 or TRBV12-4 with TRBJ2-7; the D gene is possibly TRBD1 (6 bases). The CDR3 spans 11 residues. The V end was cut by 3 bases, the J end by 7 bases, with 7 bases between. The CDR3 DNA is TGTGCCAGCAGTTTGAGGGGGGAGCAGTACTTC. Its protein product is CASSLRGEQYF.

J is TRBJ1-3 and V is TRBV30; D remains unclear. This CDR3 contains 16 residues. V was cut by 2 bases and J by 1 base, with 15 bases left in between. Germline V gene sequence: CDR1 GTSNPN, CDR2 SVGIG (reference sequence). CDR3 bases: TGTGCCTGGAGTTCCGGGTTCGGCGCTTCTGGAAACACCATATATTTT. This codes for CAWSSGFGASGNTIYF.